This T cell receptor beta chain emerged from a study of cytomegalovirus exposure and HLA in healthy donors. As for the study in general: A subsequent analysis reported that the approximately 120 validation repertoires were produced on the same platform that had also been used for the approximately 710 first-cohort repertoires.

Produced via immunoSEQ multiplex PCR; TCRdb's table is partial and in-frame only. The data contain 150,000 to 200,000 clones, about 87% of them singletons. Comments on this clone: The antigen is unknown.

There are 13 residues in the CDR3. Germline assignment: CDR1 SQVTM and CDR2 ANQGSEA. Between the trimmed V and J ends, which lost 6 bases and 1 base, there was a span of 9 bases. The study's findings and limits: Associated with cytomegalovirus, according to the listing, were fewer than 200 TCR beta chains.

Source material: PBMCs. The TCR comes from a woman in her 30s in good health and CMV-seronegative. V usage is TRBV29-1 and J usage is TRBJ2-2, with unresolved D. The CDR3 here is CSVPRGNTGELFF. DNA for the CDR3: TGCAGCGTCCCCCGAGGGAACACCGGGGAGCTGTTTTTT.